The 2 T cell receptor beta chains reported below all come from one sample, sequenced in a study of technical replicates of blood from several donors. Assay used: immunoSEQ multiplex PCR; TCRdb lists only in-frame clones, some missing. The sample holds 62,000 or so clones, roughly 86% seen once. Sequencing input: PBMCs. The receptors derive from a human donor in good health. Some clones in this sample may be carry-over from other donors' samples.

The V call is TRBV9, the J call TRBJ2-1, with a weak D call TRBD1 (6 bases). The ends were cut back, 0 bases at V and 6 bases at J, with 13 bases in the middle. The CDR3 consists of 15 residues. Germline V gene lookup returns CDR1 SGDLS and CDR2 YYNGEE. This chain's CDR3 is CASSVATGLLNEQFF. CDR3 DNA: TGTGCCAGCAGCGTAGCTACAGGGCTTCTCAATGAGCAGTTCTTC.

This sequence joins TRBV2 and TRBJ2-2; 10 nucleotides line up with TRBD2. Germline V gene data show CDR1 as SNHLY and CDR2 as FYNNEI. The CDR3 is made up of 15 amino acids. The ends lost 2 bases at V and 8 bases at J; junction bases unmatched: 5. CDR3 amino acids: CASSELAGGHGELFF. In DNA form, the CDR3 reads TGTGCCAGCAGTGAATTAGCGGGAGGTCATGGGGAGCTGTTTTTT.